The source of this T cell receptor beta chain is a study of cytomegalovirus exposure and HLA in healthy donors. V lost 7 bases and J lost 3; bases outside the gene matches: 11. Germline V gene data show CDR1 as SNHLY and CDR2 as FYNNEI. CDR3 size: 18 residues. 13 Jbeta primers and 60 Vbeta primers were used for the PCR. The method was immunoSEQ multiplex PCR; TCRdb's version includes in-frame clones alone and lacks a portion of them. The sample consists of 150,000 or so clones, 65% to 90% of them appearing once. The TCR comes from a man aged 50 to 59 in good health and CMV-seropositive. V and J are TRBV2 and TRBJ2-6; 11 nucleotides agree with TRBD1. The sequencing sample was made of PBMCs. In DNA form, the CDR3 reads TGTGCCAGCAACCCCCCGGGACAGGGGGTACTTGGGGCCAACGTCCTGACTTTC. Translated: CASNPPGQGVLGANVLTF.